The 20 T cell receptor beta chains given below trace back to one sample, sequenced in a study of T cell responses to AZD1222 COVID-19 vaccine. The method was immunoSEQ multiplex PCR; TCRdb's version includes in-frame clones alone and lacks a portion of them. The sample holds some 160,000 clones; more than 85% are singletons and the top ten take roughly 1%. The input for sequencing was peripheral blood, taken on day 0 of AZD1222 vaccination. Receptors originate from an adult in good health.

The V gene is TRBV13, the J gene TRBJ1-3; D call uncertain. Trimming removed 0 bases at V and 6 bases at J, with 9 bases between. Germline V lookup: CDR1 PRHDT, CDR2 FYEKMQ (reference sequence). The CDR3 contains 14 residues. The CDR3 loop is CASSLGGTQNTIYF. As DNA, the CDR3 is TGTGCCAGCAGCTTAGGCGGCACTCAAAACACCATATATTTT.

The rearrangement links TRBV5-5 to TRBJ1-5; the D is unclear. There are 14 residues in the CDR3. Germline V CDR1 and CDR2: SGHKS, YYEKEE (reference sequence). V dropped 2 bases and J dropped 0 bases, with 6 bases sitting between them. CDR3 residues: CASSFGYSNQPQHF. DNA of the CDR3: TGTGCCAGCAGCTTTGGATATAGCAATCAGCCCCAGCATTTT.

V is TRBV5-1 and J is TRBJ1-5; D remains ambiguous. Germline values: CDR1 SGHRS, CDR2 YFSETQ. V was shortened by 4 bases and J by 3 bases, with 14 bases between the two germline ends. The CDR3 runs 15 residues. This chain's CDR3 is CASSLSSGNNQPQHF. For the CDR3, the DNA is TGCGCCAGCAGCCTATCGTCCGGGAACAATCAGCCCCAGCATTTT.

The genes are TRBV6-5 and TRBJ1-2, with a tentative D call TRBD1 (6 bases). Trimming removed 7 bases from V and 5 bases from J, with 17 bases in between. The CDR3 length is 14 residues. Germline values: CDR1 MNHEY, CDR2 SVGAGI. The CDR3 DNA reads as TGTGCCAGCAAGCCTGACAGGTTCAATTATGGCTACACCTTC. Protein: CASKPDRFNYGYTF.

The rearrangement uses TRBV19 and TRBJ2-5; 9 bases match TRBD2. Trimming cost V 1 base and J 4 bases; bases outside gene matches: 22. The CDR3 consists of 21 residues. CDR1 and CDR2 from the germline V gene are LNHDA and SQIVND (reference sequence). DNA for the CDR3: TGTGCCAGTAGTATAGCTTTTAGGCGGGGGGGCCGTTTGAGTTGGGCAGAGACCCAGTACTTC. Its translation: CASSIAFRRGGRLSWAETQYF.

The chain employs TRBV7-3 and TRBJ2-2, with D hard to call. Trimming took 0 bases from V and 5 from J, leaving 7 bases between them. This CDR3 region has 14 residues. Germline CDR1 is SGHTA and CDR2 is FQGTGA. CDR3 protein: CASSLTWRTGELFF. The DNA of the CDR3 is TGTGCCAGCAGCTTAACGTGGCGGACCGGGGAGCTGTTTTTT. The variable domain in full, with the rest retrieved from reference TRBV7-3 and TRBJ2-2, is GAGVSQTPSNKVTEKGKYVELRCDPISGHTALYWYRQSLGQGPEFLIYFQGTGAADDSGLPNDRFFAVRPEGSVSTLKIQRTERGDSAVYLCASSLTWRTGELFFGEGSRLTVL.

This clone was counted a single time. The CDR3 region has the DNA TGTGCCAGCAGCGACTGGGACAGCTCTGGAAACACCATATATTTT. Encoded protein: CASSDWDSSGNTIYF. V gene TRBV3-1 (or the pseudogene TRBV3-2) combines with J gene TRBJ1-3; 7 positions match TRBD1. J gave up 0 bases and V 5 bases, and 4 bases lay outside the gene matches. The germline V gene encodes CDR1 LGHDT and CDR2 YNNKEL (reference sequence). The CDR3 sequence is 15 residues long.

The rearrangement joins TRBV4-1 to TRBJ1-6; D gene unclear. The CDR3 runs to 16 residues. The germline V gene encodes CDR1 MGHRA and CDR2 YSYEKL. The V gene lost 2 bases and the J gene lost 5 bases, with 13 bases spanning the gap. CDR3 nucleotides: TGCGCCAGCAGCCAAAAAGTTGCGGGCGATAATTCACCCCTCCACTTT. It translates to CASSQKVAGDNSPLHF.

The CDR3 region has the DNA TGTGCCAGCAGCTTAGACACAGGGGGCGGAACTGAGCAGTTCTTC. It is translated as CASSLDTGGGTEQFF. The chain links TRBV7-6 to TRBJ2-1; 9 bases match TRBD1. With 1 base clipped from V and 9 bases from J, the junction kept 7 bases outside the gene matches. This CDR3 is 15 amino acids long. CDR1 and CDR2 from the germline V gene are SGHVS and FNYEAQ.

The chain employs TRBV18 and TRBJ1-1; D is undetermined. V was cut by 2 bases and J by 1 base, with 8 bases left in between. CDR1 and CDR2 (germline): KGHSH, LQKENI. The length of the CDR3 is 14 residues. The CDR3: CASSPGRGNTEAFF. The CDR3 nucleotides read TGTGCCAGCTCACCAGGTCGAGGGAACACTGAAGCTTTCTTT.

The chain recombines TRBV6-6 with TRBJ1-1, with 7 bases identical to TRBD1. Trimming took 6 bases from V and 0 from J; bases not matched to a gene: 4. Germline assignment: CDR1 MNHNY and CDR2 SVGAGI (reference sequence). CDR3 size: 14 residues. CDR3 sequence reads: CASSHGTVNTEAFF. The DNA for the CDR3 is TGTGCCAGCAGCCACGGGACAGTGAACACTGAAGCTTTCTTT.

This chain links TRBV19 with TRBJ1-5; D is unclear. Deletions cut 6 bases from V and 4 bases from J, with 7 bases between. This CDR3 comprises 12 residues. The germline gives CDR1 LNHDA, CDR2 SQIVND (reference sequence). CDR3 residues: CASRFVNQPQHF. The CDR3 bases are TGTGCCAGTAGGTTCGTAAATCAGCCCCAGCATTTT. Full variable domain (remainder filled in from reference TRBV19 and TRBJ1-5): DGGITQSPKYLFRKEGQNVTLSCEQNLNHDAMYWYRQDPGQGLRLIYYSQIVNDFQKGDIAEGYSVSREKKESFPLTVTSAQKNPTAFYLCASRFVNQPQHFGDGTRLSIL.

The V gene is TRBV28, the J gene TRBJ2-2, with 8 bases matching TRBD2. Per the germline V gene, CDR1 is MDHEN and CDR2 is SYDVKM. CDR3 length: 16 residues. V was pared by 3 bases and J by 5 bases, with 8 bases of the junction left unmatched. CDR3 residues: CASSFGSRGVTGELFF. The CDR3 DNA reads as TGTGCCAGCAGTTTTGGGTCGCGGGGGGTTACCGGGGAGCTGTTTTTT.

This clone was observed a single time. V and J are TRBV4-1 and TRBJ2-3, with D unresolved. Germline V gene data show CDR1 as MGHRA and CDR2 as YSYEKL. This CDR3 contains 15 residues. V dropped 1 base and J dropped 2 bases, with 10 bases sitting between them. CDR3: CASSQAREATDTQYF. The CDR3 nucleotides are TGCGCCAGCAGCCAAGCGAGAGAGGCCACAGATACGCAGTATTTT.

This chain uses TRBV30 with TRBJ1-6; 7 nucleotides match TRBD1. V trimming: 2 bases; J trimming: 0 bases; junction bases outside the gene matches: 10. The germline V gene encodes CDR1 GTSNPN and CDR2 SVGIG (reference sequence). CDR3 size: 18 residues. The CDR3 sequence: CAWSLGQIKSSYNSPLHF. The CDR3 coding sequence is TGTGCCTGGAGTTTGGGACAGATTAAAAGCTCCTATAATTCACCCCTCCACTTT.

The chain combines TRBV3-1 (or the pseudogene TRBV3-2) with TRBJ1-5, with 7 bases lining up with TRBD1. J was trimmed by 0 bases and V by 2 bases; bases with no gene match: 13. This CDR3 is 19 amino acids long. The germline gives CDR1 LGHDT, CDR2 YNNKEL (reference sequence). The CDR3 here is CASSQPAGGRIYSNQPQHF. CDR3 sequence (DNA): TGTGCCAGCAGCCAACCCGCAGGGGGGAGGATATATAGCAATCAGCCCCAGCATTTT.

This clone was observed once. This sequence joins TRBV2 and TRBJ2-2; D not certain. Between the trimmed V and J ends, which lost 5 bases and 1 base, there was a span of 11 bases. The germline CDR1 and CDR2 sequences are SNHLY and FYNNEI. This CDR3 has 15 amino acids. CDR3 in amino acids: CASSLVSLNTGELFF. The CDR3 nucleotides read TGTGCCAGCAGTCTGGTTAGCCTGAACACCGGGGAGCTGTTTTTT.

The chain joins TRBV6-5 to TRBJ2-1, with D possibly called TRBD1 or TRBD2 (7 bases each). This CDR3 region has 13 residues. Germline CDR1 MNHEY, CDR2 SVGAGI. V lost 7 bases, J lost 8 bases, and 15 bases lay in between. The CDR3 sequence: CASTQGGGHEQFF. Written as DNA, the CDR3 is TGTGCCAGCACCCAGGGGGGGGGCCATGAGCAGTTCTTC.

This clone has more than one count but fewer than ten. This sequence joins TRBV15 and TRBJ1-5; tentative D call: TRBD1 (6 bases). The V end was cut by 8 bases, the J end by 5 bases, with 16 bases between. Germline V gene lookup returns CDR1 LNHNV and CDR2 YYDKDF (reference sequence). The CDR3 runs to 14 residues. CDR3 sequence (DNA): TGTGCCACCGGGGAAACAGGGAGTCATCAGCCCCAGCATTTT. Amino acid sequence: CATGETGSHQPQHF.

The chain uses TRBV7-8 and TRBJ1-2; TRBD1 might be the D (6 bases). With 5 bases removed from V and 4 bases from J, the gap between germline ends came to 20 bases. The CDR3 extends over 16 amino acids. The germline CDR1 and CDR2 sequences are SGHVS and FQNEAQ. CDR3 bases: TGTGCCAGCAGCCGTAATTCAGGGGTTGGGGGCTATGGCTACACCTTC. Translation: CASSRNSGVGGYGYTF. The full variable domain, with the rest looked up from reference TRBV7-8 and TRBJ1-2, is GAGVSQSPRYKVAKRGQDVALRCDPISGHVSLFWYQQALGQGPEFLTYFQNEAQLDKSGLPSDRFFAERPEGSVSTLKIQRTQQEDSAVYLCASSRNSGVGGYGYTFGSGTRLTVV.